These 19 T cell receptor beta chains were sequenced from one sample in a study of tumor-infiltrating lymphocytes in oesophageal squamous cell carcinoma. TCRdb re-derived calls from the PCR reads in MiXCR, one entry per CDR3 protein. Among 15,000 to 19,000 distinct CDR3 sequences listed, around 50% were seen once. The sample consisted of esophageal tumor tissue. These receptors all come from a female donor with esophageal squamous cell carcinoma.

The chain recombines TRBV7-3 with TRBJ2-5; 12 nucleotides line up with TRBD2. CDR3 length equals 15 residues. Germline assignment: CDR1 SGHTA and CDR2 FQGTGA. With V trimmed by 5 bases and J by 5 bases, 6 bases remained unmatched. The CDR3 sequence: CASSRGLAGIETQYF. Written as DNA, the CDR3 is TGTGCCAGCAGCCGAGGACTAGCGGGAATTGAGACCCAGTACTTC. Full variable domain (remainder filled in from reference TRBV7-3 and TRBJ2-5): GAGVSQTPSNKVTEKGKYVELRCDPISGHTALYWYRQSLGQGPEFLIYFQGTGAADDSGLPNDRFFAVRPEGSVSTLKIQRTERGDSAVYLCASSRGLAGIETQYFGPGTRLLVL.

The V call is TRBV7-2, the J call TRBJ2-1; D remains unclear. Judging by the DNA end, TRBJ1-2 fits better; the J call may be wrong. This CDR3 has 15 residues. CDR1 is SGHTA, CDR2 FQGNSA, per germline. CDR3 bases: TGTGCCAGCAGCGCCGTGCAGATAAGGGACTATGGCTACACCTTC. It codes for CASSAVQIRDYGYTF.

This clonotype was picked up a small number of times. No conserved phenylalanine or tryptophan is present at the end of the CDR3, so a read error is the likely explanation. The DNA is left out, because the CDR3 cannot be placed on it with certainty; the CDR3 is given as TCRdb lists it. This chain uses TRBV12-3 or TRBV12-4 with TRBJ2-3; the tabulated D call, TRBD1, remains unverified against the DNA. The CDR3 sequence runs 16 residues, both termini included. CDR3 region: CASSLDGALAEQFFGP.

The V gene is TRBV5-4, the J gene TRBJ2-3, with 12 bases matching TRBD2. The V gene end was trimmed by 2 bases and the J gene end by 6 bases; junction bases not matched to a gene: 4. In germline, CDR1 is SGHNT, CDR2 YYREEE (reference sequence). The CDR3 loop spans 15 amino acids. The CDR3 nucleotides are TGTGCCAGCAGCTTCACTAGCGGGGGGATCGATACGCAGTATTTT. Its translation is CASSFTSGGIDTQYF.

The V call is TRBV28, the J call TRBJ1-5; tentatively, D is TRBD1 (5 bases). Trimming shortened V by 3 bases and J by 6 bases, and 6 bases separated the two germline ends. The V gene's germline CDR1 is MDHEN and CDR2 SYDVKM. The CDR3 extends over 12 amino acids. The CDR3, as DNA: TGTGCCAGCAGTTTCGGGGGTCAGCCCCAGCATTTT. Protein product: CASSFGGQPQHF.

The chain has TRBV7-2 and TRBJ2-5; D ambiguous. The J call is uncertain, as TRBJ2-7 better fits the DNA end. CDR1 is SGHTA, CDR2 FQGNSA, per germline. The CDR3 spans 15 residues. CDR3 sequence reads: CASSRPRILGNEQYF. The CDR3 bases are TGTGCCAGCAGCCGACCCCGAATCTTGGGGAACGAGCAGTACTTC.

At least ten counts were recorded for this clonotype. This chain connects TRBV10-3 to TRBJ2-7; 14 bases line up with TRBD2. CDR1 and CDR2 from the germline V gene are ENHRY and SYGVKD. The CDR3 runs 13 residues. Trimming took 11 bases from V and 7 from J; bases not matched to a gene: 7. CDR3 sequence: CASSGLAGVEQYF. The CDR3 nucleotides are TGTGCCTCCTCGGGACTAGCGGGAGTTGAGCAGTACTTC.

The chain is built from TRBV7-6 and TRBJ2-5; D assignment may be TRBD1 or TRBD2 (5 bases each). The J call is doubtful: the DNA matches TRBJ2-2 better. This CDR3 has 15 amino acids. The germline gives CDR1 SGHVS, CDR2 FNYEAQ. As DNA, the CDR3 is TGTGCCAGTAGAAAGGTTGGGGGTCTGCCCGGGGAGCTGTTTTTT. Translated, it gives CASRKVGGLPGELFF.

The rearrangement joins TRBV7-2 to TRBJ2-5; TRBD2 aligns across 13 bases. Per germline, CDR1 SGHTA and CDR2 FQGNSA. V dropped 1 base and J dropped 5; count of bases not matched to a gene: 4. This CDR3 comprises 16 residues. CDR3: CASSLELAGGDETQYF. As DNA, the CDR3 is TGTGCCAGCAGCTTAGAACTAGCGGGAGGGGATGAGACCCAGTACTTC.

V usage is TRBV7-2 and J usage is TRBJ2-6, with 8 bases aligning to TRBD2. Germline V gene sequence: CDR1 SGHTA, CDR2 FQGNSA. The CDR3 totals 17 residues. V shed 5 bases, J shed 1 base, and the junction held 7 bases outside the gene matches. CDR3 region: CASSPGTRASGANVLTF. The CDR3 DNA is TGTGCCAGCAGCCCCGGGACTAGAGCATCTGGGGCCAACGTCCTGACTTTC.

This clonotype has just a few counts. The CDR3, as DNA: TGTGCCAGCAGACCGACTAGCGGGAGACTTCAAGAGACCCAGTACTTC. This codes for CASRPTSGRLQETQYF. The rearrangement links TRBV7-6 to TRBJ2-5, with TRBD2 matching 12 bases. The CDR3 spans 16 residues. V was pared by 6 bases and J by 2 bases, with 7 bases of the junction left unmatched. The V gene's germline CDR1 is SGHVS and CDR2 FNYEAQ. Supplemented by reference TRBV7-6 and TRBJ2-5, the full variable domain reads GAGVSQSPRYKVTKRGQDVALRCDPISGHVSLYWYRQALGQGPEFLTYFNYEAQQDKSGLPNDRFSAERPEGSISTLTIQRTEQRDSAMYRCASRPTSGRLQETQYFGPGTRLLVL.

Concerning this clonotype: Given a much more abundant clone one base away, this may be a read error. The rearrangement uses TRBV18 and TRBJ2-7; a weak D match, TRBD1 (5 bases). The V and J ends lost 3 bases and 7 bases respectively, with 22 bases between them. CDR1 KGHSH and CDR2 LQKENI come from the germline V gene. The CDR3 consists of 16 residues. CDR3 in DNA: TGTGCCAGCTCACCGACCAGGGCCAATACTGGCAATGAGCAGTACTTC. Amino acid sequence: CASSPTRANTGNEQYF.

This clonotype has a count of ten or more. The rearrangement links TRBV7-9 to TRBJ1-4; 7 positions match TRBD1. Germline loops: CDR1 SEHNR, CDR2 FQNEAQ (reference sequence). The CDR3 has 15 amino acids. The junction had 5 bases not matched to a gene; V was cut back by 0 bases and J by 7 bases. CDR3 region: CASSLAPTGPEKLFF. The CDR3 nucleotides are TGTGCCAGCAGCTTAGCCCCGACAGGGCCTGAAAAACTGTTTTTT.

This clonotype was seen more than once but under ten times. The gene calls are TRBV7-3 and TRBJ2-1, with TRBD2 as a possible D gene (5 bases). The DNA end favors TRBJ2-7, so the J call may be wrong. Germline values: CDR1 SGHTA, CDR2 FQGTGA. The CDR3 has 14 amino acids. The CDR3 loop reads CASSFGGSSAEQYF. CDR3 sequence (DNA): TGTGCCAGCAGCTTCGGTGGGAGTTCAGCCGAGCAGTACTTC.

This sequence joins TRBV6-1 and TRBJ1-1; maybe TRBD1 (5 bases). Germline CDR1 and CDR2: MNHNS and SASEGT. Between the trimmed V and J ends, which lost 1 base and 6 bases, there was a span of 12 bases. The CDR3 runs to 14 residues. CDR3 DNA: TGTGCCAGCAGTGAAGGTGGGACTTTTGCTGAAGCTTTCTTT. Protein sequence: CASSEGGTFAEAFF.

The chain recombines TRBV6-2 or TRBV6-3 with TRBJ2-5, with a tentative D call TRBD2 (5 bases). Gene TRBJ2-7 matches the end of the DNA better, so the J call may be wrong. CDR1 MNHEY and CDR2 SVGEGT come from the germline V gene. The CDR3 length is 14 residues. The chain's CDR3 is CASRTPLGDYEQYF. In DNA, the CDR3 is TGTGCCAGCAGGACCCCTCTCGGGGACTACGAGCAGTACTTC.

Ten or more counts support this clonotype. The chain couples TRBV30 to TRBJ2-7; TRBD2 might be the D (5 bases). CDR3 length: 11 residues. Germline CDR1 is GTSNPN and CDR2 is SVGIG (reference sequence). V was trimmed by 8 bases and J by 4 bases, leaving 12 bases between them. As DNA, the CDR3 is TGTGCCGGAGCGGCGGCGTACGAGCAGTACTTC. The encoded protein is CAGAAAYEQYF.

This clonotype was observed many times. The chain couples TRBV6-1 to TRBJ1-5; TRBD1 matches at 7 bases. Germline-derived CDR1 and CDR2 are MNHNS and SASEGT. The CDR3 totals 15 residues. Trimming cost V 7 bases and J 4 bases; bases outside gene matches: 10. CDR3 coding DNA: TGTGCCAGCACCCTCAGGGGGGGGAAGAATCAGCCCCAGCATTTT. This sequence encodes CASTLRGGKNQPQHF.

To note about this clonotype: Since no conserved phenylalanine or tryptophan closes the CDR3, a read error is the likely cause. Because the CDR3's place on the DNA is in doubt, the DNA is left out and the CDR3 is given as listed by TCRdb. The chain employs TRBV6-8 and TRBJ2-7; no check of the table's D call, TRBD1, against the DNA was made. CDR1 is MNHGY and CDR2 is SAAAGT in the germline V gene. A total of 19 residues make up the CDR3, ends included. CDR3 region: CASSYGGQGAFVYGYTFGS.